This T cell receptor (beta chain) was sequenced in a study of blood T cell repertoires in COVID-19. Study background: COVID-19 samples collected from the United States, Italy and Spain covered acute and convalescent phases.

The sample holds a few counts of this clone. Across 24 US areas, participants ranged in age from roughly 18 to 95 years. Using immunoSEQ multiplex PCR, the repertoire was profiled, and TCRdb retains in-frame clones only, with some absent. This table has over 250,000 clones, about 88% appearing once. Germline loops: CDR1 GTSNPN, CDR2 SVGIG (reference sequence). J was trimmed by 8 bases and V by 0 bases; bases with no gene match: 6. The CDR3 loop spans 13 amino acids. The genes are TRBV30 and TRBJ1-1; 7 nucleotides match TRBD1. Material: PBMCs or T cells enriched from blood (not recorded which). The sequence was obtained from a woman aged 55 to 70 in a cohort exposed to, infected with or recovered from COVID-19 (not recorded which). This chain's CDR3 is CAWSVGSDREAFF. DNA of the CDR3: TGTGCCTGGAGTGTAGGTTCGGACAGGGAAGCTTTCTTT.